This is a list of T cell receptor beta chains from one sample in a study of blood T cell repertoires in COVID-19. Using immunoSEQ multiplex PCR, the repertoire was profiled, and TCRdb retains in-frame clones only, with some absent. Of 310,000 or so clones detected, 87% appear once; the ten largest clones hold roughly a tenth. Material: peripheral blood. All receptors derive from a man aged 25 to 40 with COVID-19, enrolled during active disease. CDR3s include the opening cysteine and the closing phenylalanine or tryptophan. Each record gives: V gene, D gene, J gene, clone size, CDR3 protein, CDR3 DNA. D genes are given only for firm matches. Size is stated for part of the rows, as once, few or many counts, or as a class when the clone is expanded.

v_call: TRBV28
d_call: .
j_call: TRBJ1-2
clone_size: .
cdr3_aa: CASTEAGYGYTF
cdr3_nt: TGTGCCAGTACCGAGGCGGGCTATGGCTACACCTTC

v_call: TRBV29-1
d_call: TRBD1
j_call: TRBJ1-2
clone_size: .
cdr3_aa: CSVAPRTGRDGYTF
cdr3_nt: TGCAGCGTTGCCCCCAGGACAGGGAGAGATGGCTACACCTTC

v_call: TRBV7-2
d_call: .
j_call: TRBJ2-6
clone_size: .
cdr3_aa: CASSLEVGSSGANVLTF
cdr3_nt: TGTGCCAGCAGCTTAGAAGTAGGGAGCTCTGGGGCCAACGTCCTGACTTTC

v_call: TRBV5-1
d_call: .
j_call: TRBJ1-4
clone_size: many
cdr3_aa: CASSYTGTATNEKLFF
cdr3_nt: TGCGCCAGCAGCTATACAGGGACGGCAACTAATGAAAAACTGTTTTTT

v_call: TRBV4-1
d_call: .
j_call: TRBJ1-1
clone_size: .
cdr3_aa: CASSPQGLDTEAFF
cdr3_nt: TGCGCCAGCAGCCCACAGGGTTTGGACACTGAAGCTTTCTTT

v_call: TRBV5-1
d_call: TRBD2
j_call: TRBJ2-7
clone_size: .
cdr3_aa: CASSSLSGRGAYEQYF
cdr3_nt: TGCGCCAGCAGCTCCCTGAGCGGACGGGGGGCCTACGAGCAGTACTTC

v_call: TRBV5-4
d_call: .
j_call: TRBJ2-3
clone_size: .
cdr3_aa: CASSLGVARADTQYF
cdr3_nt: TGTGCCAGCAGCCTGGGAGTAGCCAGGGCAGATACGCAGTATTTT

v_call: TRBV7-9
d_call: .
j_call: TRBJ2-3
clone_size: .
cdr3_aa: CASSPRRQGSTDTQYF
cdr3_nt: TGTGCCAGCAGCCCGAGACGACAAGGCTCCACAGATACGCAGTATTTT

v_call: TRBV7-2
d_call: TRBD2
j_call: TRBJ2-1
clone_size: .
cdr3_aa: CASSPVTSGGVPTYNEQFF
cdr3_nt: TGTGCCAGCAGCCCAGTTACTAGCGGGGGGGTTCCTACCTACAATGAGCAGTTCTTC

v_call: TRBV7-6
d_call: .
j_call: TRBJ1-2
clone_size: .
cdr3_aa: CASSLGAPLNYGYTF
cdr3_nt: TGTGCCAGCAGCTTAGGGGCACCATTGAACTATGGCTACACCTTC

v_call: TRBV2
d_call: TRBD1
j_call: TRBJ1-2
clone_size: .
cdr3_aa: CASRVGQGDYGYTF
cdr3_nt: TGTGCCAGCAGGGTGGGACAGGGGGACTATGGCTACACCTTC

v_call: TRBV4-3
d_call: .
j_call: TRBJ2-7
clone_size: .
cdr3_aa: CASSQDAEGAYEQYF
cdr3_nt: TGCGCCAGCAGCCAAGATGCGGAGGGCGCCTACGAGCAGTACTTC

v_call: TRBV7-2
d_call: .
j_call: TRBJ2-1
clone_size: .
cdr3_aa: CASSLWGHEQFF
cdr3_nt: TGTGCCAGCAGCTTATGGGGGCATGAGCAGTTCTTC

v_call: TRBV29-1
d_call: TRBD2
j_call: TRBJ2-7
clone_size: .
cdr3_aa: CSVETSGSPYEQYF
cdr3_nt: TGCAGCGTGGAGACTAGCGGGAGCCCCTACGAGCAGTACTTC

v_call: TRBV7-2
d_call: .
j_call: TRBJ2-7
clone_size: .
cdr3_aa: CASSPLRVGGGEQYF
cdr3_nt: TGTGCCAGCAGCCCGCTCAGGGTAGGGGGGGGCGAGCAGTACTTC

v_call: TRBV19
d_call: TRBD1
j_call: TRBJ1-1
clone_size: .
cdr3_aa: CASSRDRGLGTEAFF
cdr3_nt: TGTGCCAGTTCCCGGGACAGGGGGCTTGGCACTGAAGCTTTCTTT

v_call: TRBV7-2
d_call: .
j_call: TRBJ2-1
clone_size: .
cdr3_aa: CASSLVSGGHEQFF
cdr3_nt: TGTGCCAGCAGCTTAGTTTCCGGTGGGCATGAGCAGTTCTTC

v_call: TRBV24-1
d_call: TRBD2
j_call: TRBJ2-1
clone_size: .
cdr3_aa: CATSAYSGLAAYNEQFF
cdr3_nt: TGTGCCACCAGTGCTTACTCGGGACTAGCGGCTTACAATGAGCAGTTCTTC

v_call: TRBV2
d_call: .
j_call: TRBJ1-3
clone_size: .
cdr3_aa: CASSDVERANTIYF
cdr3_nt: TGTGCCAGCAGTGACGTAGAGAGGGCAAACACCATATATTTT

v_call: TRBV7-9
d_call: TRBD1
j_call: TRBJ2-1
clone_size: few
cdr3_aa: CASSLAKPGQGYNEQFF
cdr3_nt: TGTGCCAGCAGCTTAGCGAAGCCGGGACAGGGTTACAATGAGCAGTTCTTC

v_call: TRBV19
d_call: TRBD2
j_call: TRBJ2-2
clone_size: .
cdr3_aa: CASSMGAGGPHTGELFF
cdr3_nt: TGTGCCAGTAGTATGGGAGCGGGGGGGCCCCACACCGGGGAGCTGTTTTTT

v_call: TRBV28
d_call: TRBD2
j_call: TRBJ2-5
clone_size: .
cdr3_aa: CASWTSGIWETQYF
cdr3_nt: TGTGCCTCCTGGACTAGCGGGATCTGGGAGACCCAGTACTTC

v_call: TRBV19
d_call: .
j_call: TRBJ2-1
clone_size: once
cdr3_aa: CASNTGTSLSYNEQFF
cdr3_nt: TGTGCCAGTAATACTGGGACTTCCCTCTCCTACAATGAGCAGTTCTTC

v_call: TRBV6-4
d_call: TRBD2
j_call: TRBJ2-2
clone_size: .
cdr3_aa: CASSDSTSGTNTGELFF
cdr3_nt: TGTGCCAGCAGTGACTCAACTAGCGGGACGAACACCGGGGAGCTGTTTTTT

v_call: TRBV15
d_call: .
j_call: TRBJ1-5
clone_size: .
cdr3_aa: CATSARDKTPDQPQHF
cdr3_nt: TGTGCCACCAGCGCCCGGGACAAAACCCCGGATCAGCCCCAGCATTTT

v_call: TRBV7-9
d_call: .
j_call: TRBJ2-2
clone_size: .
cdr3_aa: CASSLVGNTGELFF
cdr3_nt: TGTGCCAGCAGCTTGGTCGGGAACACCGGGGAGCTGTTTTTT

v_call: TRBV5-1
d_call: .
j_call: TRBJ2-7
clone_size: .
cdr3_aa: CASSPQNHEQYF
cdr3_nt: TGCGCCAGCAGCCCACAGAACCACGAGCAGTACTTC

v_call: TRBV7-2
d_call: TRBD1
j_call: TRBJ1-3
clone_size: .
cdr3_aa: CASSPGTGMSRGGNTIYF
cdr3_nt: TGTGCCAGCAGCCCCGGGACAGGGATGTCCCGGGGGGGAAACACCATATATTTT

v_call: TRBV5-4
d_call: .
j_call: TRBJ2-5
clone_size: .
cdr3_aa: CASSSFQGQETQYF
cdr3_nt: TGTGCCAGCAGCTCGTTCCAGGGCCAAGAGACCCAGTACTTC

v_call: TRBV5-6
d_call: .
j_call: TRBJ2-1
clone_size: .
cdr3_aa: CASSLVQAYNEQFF
cdr3_nt: TGTGCCAGCAGCTTGGTACAGGCTTACAATGAGCAGTTCTTC

v_call: TRBV7-9
d_call: TRBD1
j_call: TRBJ2-1
clone_size: .
cdr3_aa: CASSSPRQGEGSYNEQFF
cdr3_nt: TGTGCCAGCAGCTCCCCAAGACAGGGCGAGGGCTCCTACAATGAGCAGTTCTTC

v_call: TRBV12-3/TRBV12-4
d_call: .
j_call: TRBJ1-2
clone_size: .
cdr3_aa: CASSFGRNYGYTF
cdr3_nt: TGTGCCAGCAGTTTTGGGAGGAACTATGGCTACACCTTC

v_call: TRBV4-3
d_call: .
j_call: TRBJ2-1
clone_size: .
cdr3_aa: CASSPAFGGSYNEQFF
cdr3_nt: TGCGCCAGCAGCCCCGCATTCGGGGGCTCCTACAATGAGCAGTTCTTC

v_call: TRBV7-2
d_call: .
j_call: TRBJ1-3
clone_size: once
cdr3_aa: CASSLLGVPGNTIYF
cdr3_nt: TGTGCCAGCAGCTTATTGGGAGTTCCTGGAAACACCATATATTTT

v_call: TRBV7-3
d_call: .
j_call: TRBJ2-6
clone_size: .
cdr3_aa: CASSSRLSGANVLTF
cdr3_nt: TGTGCCAGCAGCTCCCGACTATCTGGGGCCAACGTCCTGACTTTC